The entry below gives a single T cell receptor (beta chain) sequence along with its context. Its antigen specificity is not known. Per-base qualities were not stored, and no clone one base away is much larger. The data were taken from a study of cytomegalovirus exposure and HLA in healthy donors (dated by TCRdb to about 2017). Some background on the complete study: According to a later analysis, the roughly 120 validation repertoires were produced on the same platform as the approximately 620 repertoires of the first cohort. A separate validation cohort of roughly 130 different subjects was used in addition to the roughly 620-subject first cohort. The study was designed to test whether signatures of past pathogen exposure could be identified by cataloging public T cell receptors. The study combined high-throughput TCR immunosequencing, statistical association of individual TCRs with disease status, and machine learning to predict cytomegalovirus infection status.

Summary of the overall study and its limitations: The classifier was reported to diagnose cytomegalovirus status with high specificity and sensitivity in both the original cohort and the validation cohort. All 120 or so repertoires were used to score co-occurrence in the validation cohort in a later analysis, because that analysis had no HLA typing for the cohort. In the study, 150 to 200 TCR beta chains were listed as associated with cytomegalovirus. In a later analysis, TCRs clustered in the first cohort were found to also tend to co-occur in the roughly 120 validation repertoires, with about 94% of cluster scores above 0. While some public TCRs were present in many individuals, most TCR sequences turned up only very rarely across donors. In vitro tests confirmed that a few of the cytomegalovirus-associated TCR beta chains recognize cytomegalovirus antigens. The authors suggested that the approach could potentially be extended to other disease states and immunological phenotypes.

The donors were included in the validation cohort of roughly 130 subjects, a group kept apart from the roughly 700-subject first cohort. From the germline V gene (reference sequence), CDR1 is MNHEY and CDR2 is SMNVEV. The germline ends are 9 bases apart after V is trimmed by 3 bases and J by 12 bases. Its CDR3 holds 11 amino acids, cysteine through phenylalanine. Solely the CDR3 DNA is kept, with 33 bases framed from the first base. The library was built by means of the immunoSEQ multiplex PCR assay. As for the authors' bioinformatics: A statistical classification framework was built to diagnose cytomegalovirus status from the catalog of TCR beta chain sequences. TCRdb stores this immuneACCESS table with in-frame sequences only. Part of the clones is absent; in the studies checked, under half of the shortfall reflects unresolved V genes, and no reason is known for the rest. V and J calls plus clone size are reproduced from that table; the DNA served to infer D and trimming. For this sample there are 250,000 or so clones; around 89% appear just once. The ten largest account for 0.37% of the sample.

The TCR originated in a woman aged 18-29 years in good health and CMV-seronegative. Sequenced: PBMCs. The chain uses TRBV27 and TRBJ2-1, with a tentative D gene TRBD1 over 6 matching bases. In nucleotides, the sequence is TGTGCCAGCAGTTTGGGGGCGGTGCAGTTCTTC. The translation is CASSLGAVQFF.